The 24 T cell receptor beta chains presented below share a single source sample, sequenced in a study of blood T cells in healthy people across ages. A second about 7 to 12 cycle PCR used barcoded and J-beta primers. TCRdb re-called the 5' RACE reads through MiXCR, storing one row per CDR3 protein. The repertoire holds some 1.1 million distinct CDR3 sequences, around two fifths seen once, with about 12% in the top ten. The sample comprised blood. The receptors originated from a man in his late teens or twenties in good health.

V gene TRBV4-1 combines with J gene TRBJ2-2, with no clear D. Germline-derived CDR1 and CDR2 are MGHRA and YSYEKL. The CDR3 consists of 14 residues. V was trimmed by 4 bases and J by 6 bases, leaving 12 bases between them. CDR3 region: CASSRGSSSGELFF. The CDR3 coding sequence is TGCGCCAGCAGCCGAGGAAGTAGCTCCGGGGAGCTGTTTTTT.

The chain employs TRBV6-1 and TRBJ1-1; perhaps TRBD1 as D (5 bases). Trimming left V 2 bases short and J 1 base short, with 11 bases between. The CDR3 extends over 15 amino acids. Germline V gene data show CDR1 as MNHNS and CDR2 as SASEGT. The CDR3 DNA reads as TGTGCCAGCAGTGAAATTGGGACGGAGAACACTGAAGCTTTCTTT. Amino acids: CASSEIGTENTEAFF.

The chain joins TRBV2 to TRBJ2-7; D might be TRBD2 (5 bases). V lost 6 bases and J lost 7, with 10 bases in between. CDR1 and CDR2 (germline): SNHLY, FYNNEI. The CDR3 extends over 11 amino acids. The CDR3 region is CASRNRGEQYF. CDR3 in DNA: TGTGCCAGCAGGAATCGGGGTGAGCAGTACTTC.

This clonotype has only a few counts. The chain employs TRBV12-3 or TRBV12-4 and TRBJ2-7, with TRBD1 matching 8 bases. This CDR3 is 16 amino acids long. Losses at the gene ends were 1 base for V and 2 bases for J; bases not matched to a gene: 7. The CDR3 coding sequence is TGTGCCAGCAGTTTAGGGCAGGGGGCGATCGCCTACGAGCAGTACTTC. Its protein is CASSLGQGAIAYEQYF.

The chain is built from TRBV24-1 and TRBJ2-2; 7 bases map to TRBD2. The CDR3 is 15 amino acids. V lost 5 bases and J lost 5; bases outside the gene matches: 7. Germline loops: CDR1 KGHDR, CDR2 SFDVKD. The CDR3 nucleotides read TGTGCCACCAGTGGAAGCGGGGACGGGACCGGGGAGCTGTTTTTT. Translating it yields CATSGSGDGTGELFF.

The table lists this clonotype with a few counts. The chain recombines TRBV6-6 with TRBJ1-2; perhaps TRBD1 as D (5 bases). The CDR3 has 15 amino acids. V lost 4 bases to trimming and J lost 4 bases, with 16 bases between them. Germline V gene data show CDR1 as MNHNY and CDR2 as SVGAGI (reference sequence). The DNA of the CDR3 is TGTGCCAGCAGTTCCCTCGGGGCAGGAAGCTATGGCTACACCTTC. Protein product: CASSSLGAGSYGYTF.

CDR3 DNA: TGTGCCAGCAGTTACCTCGCCTTGCTCCTGAACACTGAAGCTTTCTTT. The encoded protein is CASSYLALLLNTEAFF. The chain has TRBV6-2 or TRBV6-3 and TRBJ1-1; D call uncertain. Germline CDR1 MNHEY, CDR2 SVGEGT. The V end was cut by 2 bases, the J end by 0 bases, with 13 bases between. The CDR3 extends over 16 amino acids.

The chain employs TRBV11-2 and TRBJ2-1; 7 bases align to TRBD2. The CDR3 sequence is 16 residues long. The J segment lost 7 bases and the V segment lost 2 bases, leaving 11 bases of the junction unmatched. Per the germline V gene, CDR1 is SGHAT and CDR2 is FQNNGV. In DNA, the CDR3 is TGTGCCAGCAGCTTAACCGGGACTACACTAAGGAATGAGCAGTTCTTC. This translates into CASSLTGTTLRNEQFF.

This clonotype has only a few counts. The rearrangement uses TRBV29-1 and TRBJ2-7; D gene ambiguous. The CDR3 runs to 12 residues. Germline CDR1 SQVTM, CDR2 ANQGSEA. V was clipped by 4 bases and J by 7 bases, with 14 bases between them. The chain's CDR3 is CSVVHANGEQYF. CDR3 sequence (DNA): TGCAGCGTTGTCCATGCGAACGGGGAGCAGTACTTC.

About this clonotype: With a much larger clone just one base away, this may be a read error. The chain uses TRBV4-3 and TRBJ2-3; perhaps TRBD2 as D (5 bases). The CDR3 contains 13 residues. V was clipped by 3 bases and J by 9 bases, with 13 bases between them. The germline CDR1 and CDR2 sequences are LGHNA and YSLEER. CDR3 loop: CASSQDRTATQYF. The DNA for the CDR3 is TGCGCCAGCAGCCAGGATCGGACTGCCACGCAGTATTTT.

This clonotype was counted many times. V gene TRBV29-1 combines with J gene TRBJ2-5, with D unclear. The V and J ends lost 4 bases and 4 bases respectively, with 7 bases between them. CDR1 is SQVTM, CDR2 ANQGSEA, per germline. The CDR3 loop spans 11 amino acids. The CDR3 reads CSVGRSETQYF. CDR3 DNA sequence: TGCAGCGTTGGCAGGTCAGAGACCCAGTACTTC.

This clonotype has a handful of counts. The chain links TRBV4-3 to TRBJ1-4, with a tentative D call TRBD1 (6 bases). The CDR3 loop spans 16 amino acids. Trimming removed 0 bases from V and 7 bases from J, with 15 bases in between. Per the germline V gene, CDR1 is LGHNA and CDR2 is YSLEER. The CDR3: CASSQDSGGAGEKLFF. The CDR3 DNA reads TGCGCCAGCAGCCAAGATTCTGGGGGCGCGGGTGAAAAACTGTTTTTT.

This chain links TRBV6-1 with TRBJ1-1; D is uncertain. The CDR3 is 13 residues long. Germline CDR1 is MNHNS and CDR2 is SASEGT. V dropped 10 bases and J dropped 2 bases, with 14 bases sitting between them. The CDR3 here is CAIPDSLNTEAFF. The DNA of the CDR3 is TGTGCCATCCCGGACTCCCTCAACACTGAAGCTTTCTTT.

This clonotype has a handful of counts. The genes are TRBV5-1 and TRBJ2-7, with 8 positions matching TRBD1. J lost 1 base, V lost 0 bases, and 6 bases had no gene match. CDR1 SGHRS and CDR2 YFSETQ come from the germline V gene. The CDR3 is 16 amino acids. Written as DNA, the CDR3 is TGCGCCAGCAGCTTGGGGGCGGACAGGGTTTCCTACGAGCAGTACTTC. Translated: CASSLGADRVSYEQYF.

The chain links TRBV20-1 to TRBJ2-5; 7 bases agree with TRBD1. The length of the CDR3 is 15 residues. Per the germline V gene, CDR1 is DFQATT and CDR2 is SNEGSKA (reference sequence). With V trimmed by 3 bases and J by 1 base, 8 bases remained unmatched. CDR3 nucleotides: TGCAGTGCTAGTAGGGGACAGATAGCCCAAGAGACCCAGTACTTC. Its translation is CSASRGQIAQETQYF.

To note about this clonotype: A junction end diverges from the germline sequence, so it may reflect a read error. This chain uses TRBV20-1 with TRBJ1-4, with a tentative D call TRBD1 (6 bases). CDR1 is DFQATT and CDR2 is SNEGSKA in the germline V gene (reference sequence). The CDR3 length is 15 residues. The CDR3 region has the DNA TGCGGTGCTAGAGAGGGGGGAGAAACTAATGAAAAACTGTTTTTT. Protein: CGAREGGETNEKLFF.

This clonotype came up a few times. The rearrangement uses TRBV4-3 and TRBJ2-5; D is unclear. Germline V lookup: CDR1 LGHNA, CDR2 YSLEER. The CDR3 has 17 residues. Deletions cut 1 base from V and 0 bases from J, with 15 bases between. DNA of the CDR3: TGCGCCAGCAGCCAAGTCATTGATCTTTTAGACCAAGAGACCCAGTACTTC. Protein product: CASSQVIDLLDQETQYF.

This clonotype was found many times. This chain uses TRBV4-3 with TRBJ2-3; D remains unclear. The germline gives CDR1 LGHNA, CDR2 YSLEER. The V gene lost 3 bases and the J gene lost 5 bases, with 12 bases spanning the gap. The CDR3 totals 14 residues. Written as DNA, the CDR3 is TGCGCCAGCAGCCACAAGATCCCTGGAGATACGCAGTATTTT. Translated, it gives CASSHKIPGDTQYF.

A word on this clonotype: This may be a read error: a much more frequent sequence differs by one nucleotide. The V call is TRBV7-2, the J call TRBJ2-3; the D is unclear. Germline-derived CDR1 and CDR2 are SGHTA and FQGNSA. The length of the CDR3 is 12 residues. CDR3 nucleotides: TGTGCCAGCAGCCCACATAGAGATACGCGGTATTTT. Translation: CASSPHRDTRYF.

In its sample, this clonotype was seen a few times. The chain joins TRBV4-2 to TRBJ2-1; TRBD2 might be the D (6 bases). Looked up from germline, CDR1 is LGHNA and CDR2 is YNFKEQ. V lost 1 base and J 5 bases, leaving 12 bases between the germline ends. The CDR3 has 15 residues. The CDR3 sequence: CASSQALRGDNEQFF. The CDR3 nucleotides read TGTGCCAGCAGCCAAGCGTTGCGGGGTGACAATGAGCAGTTCTTC.

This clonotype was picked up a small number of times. CDR3 region: CASREGEGYTF. The CDR3 DNA is TGTGCCAGCAGAGAGGGAGAGGGCTACACCTTC. This chain uses TRBV7-9 with TRBJ1-2; no clear D gene. Germline lookup yields CDR1 SEHNR and CDR2 FQNEAQ (reference sequence). This CDR3 has 11 amino acids. Trimming cost V 6 bases and J 8 bases, with 10 bases left between them.

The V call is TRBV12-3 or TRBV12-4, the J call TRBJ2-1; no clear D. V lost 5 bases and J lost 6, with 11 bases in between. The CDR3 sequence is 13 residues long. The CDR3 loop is CASSLADTNEQFF. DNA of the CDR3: TGTGCCAGCAGTCTTGCCGACACCAATGAGCAGTTCTTC.

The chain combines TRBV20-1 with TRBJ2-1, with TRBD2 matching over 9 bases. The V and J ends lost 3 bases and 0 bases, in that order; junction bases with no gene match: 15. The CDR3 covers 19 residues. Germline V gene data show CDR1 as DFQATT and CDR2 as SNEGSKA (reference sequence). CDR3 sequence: CSARNRQRGVLFSYNEQFF. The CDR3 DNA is TGCAGTGCTAGGAACCGTCAGCGGGGGGTCTTATTCTCCTACAATGAGCAGTTCTTC.

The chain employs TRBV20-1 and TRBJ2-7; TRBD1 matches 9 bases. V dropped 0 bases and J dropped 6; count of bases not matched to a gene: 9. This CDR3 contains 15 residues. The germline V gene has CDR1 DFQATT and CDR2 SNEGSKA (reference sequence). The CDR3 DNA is TGCAGTGCTAGAGACCGGGACAGGGATGCCAGCGAGCAGTACTTC. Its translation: CSARDRDRDASEQYF.